These 2 T cell receptor beta chains share one sample of origin, sequenced in a study of CD8+ T cells in alopecia areata. It was cDNA, reverse transcribed from extracted RNA, that served as the sequencing template. The data were produced by immunoSEQ multiplex PCR, yet TCRdb's version contains in-frame clones alone and is incomplete. The table lists about 200,000 clones, roughly two fifths of them singletons. Described treatment: oral pan-JAK inhibitor, 5-10 mg twice daily. The material was CD4+ T cells sorted from blood, obtained at approximately week 31, from a patient treated with tofacitinib. The origin of the receptors is a human donor with alopecia areata.

The sample holds a few counts of this clone. V is TRBV18 and J is TRBJ2-5, with D possibly matching TRBD2 (6 bases). The CDR3 has 13 amino acids. Trimming pared 0 bases from V and 4 bases from J, leaving 6 bases between. Germline-derived CDR1 and CDR2 are KGHSH and LQKENI. Here the CDR3 DNA reads TGTGCCAGCTCACCACCAGCGGGAGAGACCCAGTACTTC. It encodes CASSPPAGETQYF. Based on the CDR3 plus reference TRBV18 and TRBJ2-5, the full variable domain is NAGVMQNPRHLVRRRGQEARLRCSPMKGHSHVYWYRQLPEEGLKFMVYLQKENIIDESGMPKERFSAEFPKEGPSILRIQQVVRGDSAAYFCASSPPAGETQYFGPGTRLLVL.

This chain links TRBV7-9 with TRBJ1-2; no clear D gene. Trimming shortened V by 8 bases and J by 8 bases, and 15 bases separated the two germline ends. The CDR3 extends over 12 amino acids. Germline CDR1 and CDR2: SEHNR and FQNEAQ (reference sequence). The CDR3 nucleotides are TGTGCCAGCGCTAGCGGCGCGGGGGGCTACACCTTC. Translation gives CASASGAGGYTF.